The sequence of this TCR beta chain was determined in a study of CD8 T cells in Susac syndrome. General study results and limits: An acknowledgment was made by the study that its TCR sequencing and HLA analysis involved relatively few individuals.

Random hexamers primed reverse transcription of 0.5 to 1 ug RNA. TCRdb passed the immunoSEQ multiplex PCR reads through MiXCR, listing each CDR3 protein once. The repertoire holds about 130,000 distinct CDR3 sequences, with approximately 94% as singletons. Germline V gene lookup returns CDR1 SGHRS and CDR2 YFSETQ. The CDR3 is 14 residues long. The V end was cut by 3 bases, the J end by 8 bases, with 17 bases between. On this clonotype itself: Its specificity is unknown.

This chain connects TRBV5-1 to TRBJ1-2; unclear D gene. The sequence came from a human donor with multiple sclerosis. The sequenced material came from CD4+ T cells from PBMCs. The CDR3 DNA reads TGCGCCAGCAGCTCAACTCAGGTGACCGGCGGCTACACCTTC. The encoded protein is CASSSTQVTGGYTF.